This T cell receptor beta chain came from a study of long-term antiretroviral therapy in people with HIV. Study-level findings and limits: Diversity rose after ART but stayed below transplant donor controls. Pre-ART clonal expansion yielded clones that dominated the repertoire at all time points.

In regard to this clone: Its antigen is currently unknown.

In germline, CDR1 is LGHNA, CDR2 YSLEER. The junction had 5 bases not matched to a gene; V was cut back by 4 bases and J by 6 bases. The CDR3 length is 14 residues. The libraries were made with immunoSEQ v3.0 at survey level. Sequencing efforts were directed toward about 40,000-55,000 T-cell genomes per sample. TCRdb's table, derived via immunoSEQ multiplex PCR, lists solely in-frame clones and lacks some. The profile shows some 24,000 clones, about 80% of them singletons. The sequence was collected from a young man with HIV. This chain links TRBV4-3 with TRBJ1-1, with TRBD1 matching 10 bases. The sample here was unsorted PBMCs, taken 0.7 years before starting antiretroviral therapy. CDR3 bases: TGCGCCAGCAGCCGGGACAGGGGCCTCGCTGAAGCTTTCTTT. Protein sequence: CASSRDRGLAEAFF.